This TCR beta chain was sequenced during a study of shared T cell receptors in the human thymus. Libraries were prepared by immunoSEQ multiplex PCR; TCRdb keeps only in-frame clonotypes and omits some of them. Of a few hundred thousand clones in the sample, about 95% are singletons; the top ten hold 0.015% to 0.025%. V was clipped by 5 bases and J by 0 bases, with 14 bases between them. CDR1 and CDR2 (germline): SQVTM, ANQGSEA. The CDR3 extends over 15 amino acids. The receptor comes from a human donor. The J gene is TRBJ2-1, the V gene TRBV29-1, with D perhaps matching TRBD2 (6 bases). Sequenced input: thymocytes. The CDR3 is CSVRGAGSSYNEQFF. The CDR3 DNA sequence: TGCAGCGTTCGCGGGGCGGGAAGCTCCTACAATGAGCAGTTCTTC.